This paragraph reports one T cell receptor (beta chain). cDNA synthesis used the whole RNA isolate, giving expressed TCRB sequences. The table came from immunoSEQ multiplex PCR; TCRdb's copy has only in-frame clones and leaves some out. The data show more than 85,000 clones, approximately 37% seen once. The data originate from a study of beta chain features in type 1 diabetes. The V end lost 1 base, the J end lost 7 bases, and 6 bases lay between the germline ends. Germline CDR1 is SGHRS and CDR2 is YFSETQ. This CDR3 contains 12 residues. J is TRBJ2-1 and V is TRBV5-1, with D possibly being TRBD1 (5 bases). The source is a young woman in good health. The sequenced sample consisted of stem cell memory CD4+ T cells from blood. CDR3 nucleotide sequence: TGCGCCAGCAGCTTGAACAGGAATGAGCAGTTCTTC. Translated: CASSLNRNEQFF.